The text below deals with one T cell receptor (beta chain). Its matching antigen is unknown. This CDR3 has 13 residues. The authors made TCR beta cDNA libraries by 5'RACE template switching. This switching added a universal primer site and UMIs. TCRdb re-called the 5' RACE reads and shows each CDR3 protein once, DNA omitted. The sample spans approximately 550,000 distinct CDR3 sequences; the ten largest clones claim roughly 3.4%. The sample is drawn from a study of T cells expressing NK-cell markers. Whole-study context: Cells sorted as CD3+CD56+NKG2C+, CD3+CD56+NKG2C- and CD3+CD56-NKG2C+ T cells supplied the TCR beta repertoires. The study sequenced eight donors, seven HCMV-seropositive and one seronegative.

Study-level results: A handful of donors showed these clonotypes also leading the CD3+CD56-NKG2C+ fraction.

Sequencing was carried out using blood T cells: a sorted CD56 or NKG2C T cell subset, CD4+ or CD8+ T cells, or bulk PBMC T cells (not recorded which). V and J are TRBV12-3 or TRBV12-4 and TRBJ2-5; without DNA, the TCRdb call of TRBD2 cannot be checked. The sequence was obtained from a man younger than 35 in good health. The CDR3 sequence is CASSLTGLADQYF.